This T cell receptor beta chain was retrieved from a study of blood T cell repertoires in COVID-19. Study-level background: Samples came from the United States, Italy and Spain, spanning acute and convalescent COVID-19. T cells, B-cell-depleted T cells, or PBMCs supplied cDNA or gDNA.

The table lists this clone with a few counts. The sample has other DNA sequences that encode this CDR3 too. Unmatched junction bases numbered 15, after V lost 5 bases and J lost 3 bases. The CDR3 loop spans 18 amino acids. The V gene's germline CDR1 is SEHNR and CDR2 FQNEAQ (reference sequence). Libraries were prepared by immunoSEQ multiplex PCR; TCRdb keeps only in-frame clonotypes and omits some of them. The sample includes about 180,000 clones, about 84% of them seen just once. The sequencing input was peripheral blood. This sequence was found in a human donor in a cohort sampled during active COVID-19. This chain links TRBV7-9 with TRBJ2-1; 8 bases are shared with TRBD2. The DNA for the CDR3 is TGTGCCAGCAGCCTCGGTTGGGAGGCCGGGGGGGGCTACAATGAGCAGTTCTTC. Translation: CASSLGWEAGGGYNEQFF.